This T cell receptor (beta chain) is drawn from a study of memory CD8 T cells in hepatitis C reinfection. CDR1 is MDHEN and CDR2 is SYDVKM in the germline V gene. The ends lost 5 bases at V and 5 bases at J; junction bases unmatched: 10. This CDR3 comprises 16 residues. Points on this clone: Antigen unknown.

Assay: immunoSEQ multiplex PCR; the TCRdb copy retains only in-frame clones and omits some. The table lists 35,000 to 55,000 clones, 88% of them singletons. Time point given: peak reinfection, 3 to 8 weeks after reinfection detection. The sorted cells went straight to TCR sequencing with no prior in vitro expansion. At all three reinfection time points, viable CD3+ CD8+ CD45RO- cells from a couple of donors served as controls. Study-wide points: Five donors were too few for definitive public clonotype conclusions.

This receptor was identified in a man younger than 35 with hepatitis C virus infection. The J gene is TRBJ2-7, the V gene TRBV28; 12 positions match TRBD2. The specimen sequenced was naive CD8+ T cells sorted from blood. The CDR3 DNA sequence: TGTGCCAGCAGTGGGGGACTAGCGGGTCCGATCCACGAGCAGTACTTC. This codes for CASSGGLAGPIHEQYF.